The clone carrying this T cell receptor beta chain was detected once. The CDR3 has 15 amino acids. V shed 8 bases and J shed 1 base, with 18 bases lying between them. Germline V gives CDR1 LNHDA, CDR2 SQIVND (reference sequence). Roughly 0.45 to 1 ug RNA was reverse transcribed with random hexamers. TCRdb reprocessed the immunoSEQ multiplex PCR reads with MiXCR, giving one entry per CDR3 protein. The data hold roughly 50,000 distinct CDR3 sequences, with around 92% observed a single time. These data belong to a study of CD8 T cells in Susac syndrome. The controls were healthy donors who were matched for age and sex.

The sequence came from a human donor in good health. The specimen sequenced was CD8+ T cells from PBMCs. The chain carries TRBV19 and TRBJ2-7; D might be TRBD1 (5 bases). The CDR3 DNA reads TGTGCCAGTGACCCTGGGCAGGGTATGTCCTACGAGCAGTACTTC. It encodes CASDPGQGMSYEQYF.